This T cell receptor (beta chain) was captured in a study of T-cell reconstitution after alpha-beta-depleted transplantation in children. Unique molecular identifiers were used in preparing the TCRbeta library. TCRdb re-analysed the PCR reads in MiXCR, keeping a single row per CDR3 protein. The data show some 520,000 distinct CDR3 sequences, 30% to 35% seen once. The CDR3 runs to 14 residues. From germline, CDR1 is SQVTM and CDR2 ANQGSEA. V was trimmed by 6 bases and J by 4 bases, leaving 19 bases between them. The material was PBMCs from the stem cell graft donor, obtained from the stem cell graft. The receptor was derived from a human donor who donated a stem cell graft to a child with aplastic anemia. The genes are TRBV29-1 and TRBJ2-7; possible D gene TRBD1, 6 bases. This CDR3 is CSVLKLDRSYEQYF. CDR3 nucleotides: TGCAGCGTCCTTAAACTCGACAGGTCGTACGAGCAGTACTTC.